This TCR beta chain was observed in a study of blood T cell repertoires in COVID-19. Study-wide background: COVID-19 samples collected from the United States, Italy and Spain covered acute and convalescent phases. Sample material is recorded as cDNA or gDNA derived from T cells, B-cell-depleted T cells, or PBMCs.

This CDR3 has 14 residues. V lost 3 bases to trimming and J lost 5 bases; unmatched junction nucleotides: 8. Germline assignment: CDR1 SGHRS and CDR2 YFSETQ. Study processing details: Reference gene primer amplification gave estimated nucleated cell counts. Produced via immunoSEQ multiplex PCR; TCRdb's table is partial and in-frame only. V, J and clone size are those of that table, while D and trimming were read from the DNA. The repertoire holds more than 95,000 clones, around 81% seen once, with 3.8% in the top ten. This clone has only one observation. This chain connects TRBV5-1 to TRBJ2-7; 7 bases agree with TRBD2. Sequenced input: peripheral blood. This receptor was obtained from a woman aged 50 to 60 with acute or convalescent COVID-19. The CDR3 here is CASSSWAGEDEQYF. In DNA form, the CDR3 reads TGCGCCAGCAGCTCCTGGGCGGGAGAAGACGAGCAGTACTTC.